The next 24 T cell receptor beta chains were all read from a single sample in a study of graft-versus-host responses after intestinal transplantation. Data came from immunoSEQ multiplex PCR; TCRdb stores just in-frame clones and leaves some out. This table holds roughly 14,000 clones, almost 30% found once. This material consisted of alloreactive CD4+ T cells from a mixed lymphocyte reaction culture, taken before intestinal transplant. Specified subset: CFSE-low proliferating T cells sorted from roughly 6-day pre-transplant mixed lymphocyte reaction (GvH or HvG direction). These TCRs come from a human patient who received an intestinal transplant.

This chain links TRBV5-4 with TRBJ2-7, with TRBD1 matching over 7 bases. The CDR3 sequence is 15 residues long. CDR1 is SGHNT, CDR2 YYREEE, per germline (reference sequence). V gave up 4 bases and J gave up 3 bases; unmatched junction bases: 10. The CDR3 DNA reads as TGTGCCAGCAGCGTAGGGACAGCTTCTTACTACGAGCAGTACTTC. It codes for CASSVGTASYYEQYF.

The chain links TRBV5-1 to TRBJ1-1; D remains ambiguous. The germline gives CDR1 SGHRS, CDR2 YFSETQ. CDR3 length equals 14 residues. V was cut by 1 base and J by 1 base, with 8 bases left in between. The DNA of the CDR3 is TGCGCCAGCAGCTTGTTTTCTGAGAACACTGAAGCTTTCTTT. Encoded protein: CASSLFSENTEAFF.

This chain connects TRBV27 to TRBJ1-5; 8 bases match TRBD1. The CDR3 loop spans 16 amino acids. V dropped 1 base and J dropped 2; count of bases not matched to a gene: 4. From germline, CDR1 is MNHEY and CDR2 SMNVEV (reference sequence). The CDR3 loop reads CASSLWGGQGNQPQHF. In DNA form, the CDR3 reads TGTGCCAGCAGTTTATGGGGGGGACAGGGCAATCAGCCCCAGCATTTT.

This clone has more than one count but fewer than ten. The chain joins TRBV2 to TRBJ1-5; a possible D gene is TRBD1 (5 bases). V lost 6 bases to trimming and J lost 0 bases, with 12 bases between them. The CDR3 is made up of 15 amino acids. Germline V gene lookup returns CDR1 SNHLY and CDR2 FYNNEI. The CDR3 loop is CASREGRNSNQPQHF. The CDR3 bases are TGTGCCAGCAGAGAGGGACGCAATAGCAATCAGCCCCAGCATTTT. Supplemented by reference TRBV2 and TRBJ1-5, the full variable domain reads EPEVTQTPSHQVTQMGQEVILRCVPISNHLYFYWYRQILGQKVEFLVSFYNNEISEKSEIFDDQFSVERPDGSNFTLKIRSTKLEDSAMYFCASREGRNSNQPQHFGDGTRLSIL.

This clone occurred a few times. This chain links TRBV27 with TRBJ1-3, with 8 positions matching TRBD1. CDR3 length equals 13 residues. Germline V CDR1 and CDR2: MNHEY, SMNVEV (reference sequence). Trimming removed 6 bases from V and 4 bases from J; junction bases left unmatched: 2. The CDR3 region is CASRRDRGNTIYF. The CDR3 region has the DNA TGTGCCAGCAGGCGGGACAGGGGAAACACCATATATTTT.

This rearrangement joins TRBV30 to TRBJ2-2, with 9 bases fitting TRBD1. The CDR3 length is 14 residues. CDR1 and CDR2 (germline): GTSNPN, SVGIG (reference sequence). V dropped 7 bases and J dropped 2; count of bases not matched to a gene: 5. For the CDR3, the DNA is TGTGCCTCAGGGACAGGGATAAACACCGGGGAGCTGTTTTTT. Its translation is CASGTGINTGELFF.

The V call is TRBV18, the J call TRBJ1-1; D gene ambiguous. This CDR3 spans 13 amino acids. Germline CDR1 reads KGHSH; CDR2 reads LQKENI. Trimming cost V 1 base and J 0 bases, with 3 bases left between them. The DNA for the CDR3 is TGTGCCAGCTCACCACAAGTGAACACTGAAGCTTTCTTT. It codes for CASSPQVNTEAFF. Variable domain in full (rest from reference TRBV18 and TRBJ1-1): NAGVMQNPRHLVRRRGQEARLRCSPMKGHSHVYWYRQLPEEGLKFMVYLQKENIIDESGMPKERFSAEFPKEGPSILRIQQVVRGDSAAYFCASSPQVNTEAFFGQGTRLTVV.

CDR3 loop: CASSQDTGDYNEQFF. The CDR3 DNA reads as TGCGCCAGCAGCCAAGATACAGGGGATTACAATGAGCAGTTCTTC. This chain uses TRBV4-1 with TRBJ2-1; 7 nucleotides align to TRBD1. Trimming cost V 0 bases and J 4 bases; bases outside gene matches: 3. The CDR3 is made up of 15 amino acids. CDR1 MGHRA and CDR2 YSYEKL come from the germline V gene.

This clone was counted only a few times. V is TRBV28 and J is TRBJ2-5, with 10 nucleotides matching TRBD2. In germline, CDR1 is MDHEN, CDR2 SYDVKM. V was clipped by 5 bases and J by 3 bases; unmatched bases: 3. The CDR3 consists of 14 residues. CDR3 bases: TGTGCCAGCAGTCTAGCGGGAGCGGAAGAGACCCAGTACTTC. Translated: CASSLAGAEETQYF.

This clone qualifies as medium-sized. J is TRBJ1-1 and V is TRBV5-3; 8 bases are a match to TRBD1. TRBV5-3 is an open reading frame whose function is uncertain. The junction had 3 bases not matched to a gene; V was cut back by 4 bases and J by 1 base. The CDR3 sequence is 14 residues long. In DNA form, the CDR3 reads TGTGCCAGAAGCGCTGGACAGGGGAACACTGAAGCTTTCTTT. Translated, it gives CARSAGQGNTEAFF.

The chain employs TRBV18 and TRBJ1-2, with TRBD1 as a possible D gene (5 bases). This CDR3 has 16 amino acids. The V gene's germline CDR1 is KGHSH and CDR2 LQKENI. V was clipped by 0 bases and J by 0 bases, with 11 bases between them. This CDR3 is CASSPPVTAPNYGYTF. The CDR3 DNA reads as TGTGCCAGCTCACCACCCGTGACAGCTCCTAACTATGGCTACACCTTC.

V gene TRBV5-1 combines with J gene TRBJ2-1, with 8 bases identical to TRBD2. The CDR3 runs to 15 residues. CDR1 and CDR2 (germline): SGHRS, YFSETQ. V lost 4 bases, J lost 0 bases, and 3 bases stayed unmatched. The DNA of the CDR3 is TGCGCCAGCAGCGTAGCGGGGAACTCCTACAATGAGCAGTTCTTC. Protein: CASSVAGNSYNEQFF.

CDR3 sequence reads: CASRQGDGYTF. The CDR3 bases are TGTGCCAGCAGACAGGGTGACGGCTACACCTTC. The J gene is TRBJ1-2, the V gene TRBV6-4; perhaps TRBD1 as D (6 bases). Germline values: CDR1 MRHNA, CDR2 SNTAGT. The CDR3 length is 11 residues. Trimming took off 6 bases at V and 8 bases at J, with 10 bases between the two ends.

This clone was picked up a small number of times. The genes are TRBV5-6 and TRBJ2-7; D not certain. V was trimmed by 0 bases and J by 0 bases, leaving 7 bases between them. The CDR3 covers 14 residues. CDR1 and CDR2 (germline): SGHDT, YYEEEE. Here the CDR3 DNA reads TGTGCCAGCAGCTTGGAGCCCAGCTCCTACGAGCAGTACTTC. Protein product: CASSLEPSSYEQYF. The whole variable domain, remainder taken from reference TRBV5-6 and TRBJ2-7, is DAGVTQSPTHLIKTRGQQVTLRCSPKSGHDTVSWYQQALGQGPQFIFQYYEEEERQRGNFPDRFSGHQFPNYSSELNVNALLLGDSALYLCASSLEPSSYEQYFGPGTRLTVT.

This chain connects TRBV20-1 to TRBJ2-5, with D unresolved. In germline, CDR1 is DFQATT, CDR2 SNEGSKA (reference sequence). This CDR3 has 10 residues. V shed 5 bases and J shed 5 bases, with 6 bases lying between them. The CDR3 loop reads CSAFRETQYF. CDR3 in DNA: TGCAGTGCTTTTCGGGAGACCCAGTACTTC.

V usage is TRBV28 and J usage is TRBJ1-2; D not certain. Germline V lookup: CDR1 MDHEN, CDR2 SYDVKM. This CDR3 is 15 amino acids long. Deletions cut 7 bases from V and 0 bases from J, with 15 bases between. The CDR3 protein is CASNSMGNPNYGYTF. CDR3 DNA sequence: TGTGCCAGCAATTCTATGGGGAACCCTAACTATGGCTACACCTTC.

This clone was found a few times. V is TRBV9 and J is TRBJ2-5, with D perhaps matching TRBD2 (7 bases). The DNA end is a closer match to TRBJ2-7, so the J assignment may be wrong. This CDR3 is built from 15 residues. The germline gives CDR1 SGDLS, CDR2 YYNGEE. In nucleotides, the CDR3 is TGTGCCAGCAGCGTAGATTTGGGAGGGGGCTACGAGCAGTACTTC. Translation gives CASSVDLGGGYEQYF.

This clone has only a few counts. The V and J genes are TRBV5-1 and TRBJ2-7; D is unresolved. The V gene's germline CDR1 is SGHRS and CDR2 YFSETQ. This CDR3 comprises 13 residues. Between the trimmed V and J ends, which lost 4 bases and 7 bases, there was a span of 15 bases. CDR3 in DNA: TGCGCCAGCAGCCTACTCGACGGTCGGGAGCAGTACTTC. Translated, it gives CASSLLDGREQYF.

This clone is categorized as medium-sized. The chain couples TRBV27 to TRBJ2-7; no definite D call. The CDR3 spans 11 residues. CDR1 and CDR2 (germline): MNHEY, SMNVEV (reference sequence). The V end was cut by 5 bases, the J end by 3 bases, with 5 bases between. In DNA, the CDR3 is TGTGCCAGCAGTACCCTCTACGAGCAGTACTTC. It codes for CASSTLYEQYF.

This chain joins TRBV7-1 and TRBJ1-2, with TRBD1 matching 7 bases. TRBV7-1 is sorted into the ORF group, with uncertain function. V lost 4 bases to trimming and J lost 8 bases; unmatched junction nucleotides: 10. The CDR3 totals 14 residues. The CDR3 is CASSYLDRAEGYTF. CDR3 bases: TGTGCCAGCAGCTACCTCGACAGGGCGGAAGGCTACACCTTC.

In this sample, this clone turned up a few times. The chain employs TRBV7-2 and TRBJ2-7; 8 nucleotides agree with TRBD2. The CDR3 consists of 15 residues. Germline assignment: CDR1 SGHTA and CDR2 FQGNSA. V shed 3 bases, J shed 6 bases, and the junction held 10 bases outside the gene matches. The CDR3 region has the DNA TGTGCCAGCAGCTTTTACGGGAGGGCCCGACCCGAGCAGTACTTC. Its translation: CASSFYGRARPEQYF.

V and J are TRBV7-4 and TRBJ1-1; the match to TRBD1 covers 7 bases. Germline CDR1 reads SGHVT; CDR2 reads SQSDAQ. The CDR3 is 13 amino acids. Trimming took 6 bases from V and 4 from J; bases not matched to a gene: 5. CDR3 DNA sequence: TGTGCCAGCAGACGGGACAGAGGCACTGAAGCTTTCTTT. Protein product: CASRRDRGTEAFF. Looking up the rest from reference TRBV7-4 and TRBJ1-1 gives the full variable domain: GAGVSQSPRYKVAKRGRDVALRCDSISGHVTLYWYRQTLGQGSEVLTYSQSDAQRDKSGRPSGRFSAERPERSVSTLKIQRTEQGDSAVYLCASRRDRGTEAFFGQGTRLTVV.

This clone has more than one count but fewer than ten. The chain links TRBV5-1 to TRBJ2-7, with TRBD2 matching 10 bases. The CDR3 covers 15 residues. V dropped 1 base and J dropped 5; count of bases not matched to a gene: 6. CDR1 is SGHRS, CDR2 YFSETQ, per germline. This chain's CDR3 is CASSLRAGGVHEQYF. CDR3 bases: TGCGCCAGCAGCTTGAGAGCGGGAGGGGTCCACGAGCAGTACTTC.

The table lists this clone with a few counts. The chain combines TRBV9 with TRBJ2-2, with D hard to call. From germline, CDR1 is SGDLS and CDR2 YYNGEE. The CDR3 loop spans 13 amino acids. V was clipped by 2 bases and J by 2 bases, with 4 bases between them. CDR3 sequence (DNA): TGTGCCAGCAGCGTTGGTAACACCGGGGAGCTGTTTTTT. Protein sequence: CASSVGNTGELFF.